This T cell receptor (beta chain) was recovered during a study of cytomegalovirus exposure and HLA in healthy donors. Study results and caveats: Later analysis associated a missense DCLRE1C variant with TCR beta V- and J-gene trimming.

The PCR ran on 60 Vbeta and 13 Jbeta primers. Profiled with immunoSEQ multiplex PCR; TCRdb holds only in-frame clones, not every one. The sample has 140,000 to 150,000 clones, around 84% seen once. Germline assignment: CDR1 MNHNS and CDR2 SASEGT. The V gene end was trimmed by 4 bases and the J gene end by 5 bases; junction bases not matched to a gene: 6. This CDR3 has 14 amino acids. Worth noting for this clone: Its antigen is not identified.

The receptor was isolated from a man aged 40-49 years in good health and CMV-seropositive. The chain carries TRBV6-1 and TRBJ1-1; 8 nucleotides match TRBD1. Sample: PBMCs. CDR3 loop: CASSVQGAGTEAFF. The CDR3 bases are TGTGCCAGCAGTGTCCAGGGGGCGGGTACTGAAGCTTTCTTT.